This TCR beta chain came from a study of CD8+CD57+ T cells in acquired aplastic anemia. For the study at large: Sorted CD4+ and CD8+ cell DNA averaged around 3.5 ug.

This clonotype was found many times. Flow cytometry had shown expanded CD8+CD57+ cells in the patients chosen for sequencing. Both TCR beta VDJ combination and CDR3 sequence profiling were carried out. Genomic DNA was the template for this profiling. TCRdb fed the reads into MiXCR, producing one record per CDR3 protein. The data hold roughly 190,000 distinct CDR3 sequences, with around 45% observed a single time. This clonotype originated in a human donor with aplastic anemia. The specimen was sorted CD4+, CD8+, or CD8+CD57+ T cells (not recorded which) from PBMCs.

The DNA of the CDR3 is TGTGCCAGCAGCCTAGGGACAGGCTACGAGCAGTACTTC. Amino acids: CASSLGTGYEQYF. V gene TRBV7-2 combines with J gene TRBJ2-7; 8 nucleotides align to TRBD1. Germline V CDR1 and CDR2: SGHTA, FQGNSA. The CDR3 is made up of 13 amino acids. V dropped 5 bases and J dropped 3; count of bases not matched to a gene: 3.